These 27 T cell receptor beta chains share one sample of origin, sequenced in a study of regulatory T cells in long-lasting Graves disease. Described time point: persistent/refractory GD, antithyroid drugs over 5 years with positive TRAb. RNA isolated from PBMCs was used to make the TCR library. Assembly of TCR beta libraries relied on iRepertoire HTBI primers together with Arm-PCR of CDR3 regions. MiXCR, applied by TCRdb to the multiplex PCR reads, yields one record per CDR3 protein. The sample lists 350,000 to 500,000 distinct CDR3 sequences; around a fifth were seen once. This material consisted of peripheral blood mononuclear cells (PBMCs), taken when the disease was refractory, from a patient treated with antithyroid drugs. These receptors were taken from a female donor with Graves disease.

This clonotype was found many times. The gene calls are TRBV28 and TRBJ2-7; TRBD1 matches at 8 bases. The germline V gene encodes CDR1 MDHEN and CDR2 SYDVKM. The CDR3 extends over 12 amino acids. J lost 4 bases, V lost 8 bases, and 4 bases had no gene match. The CDR3 sequence: CASRDRPYEQYF. The CDR3 nucleotides read TGTGCCAGCCGGGACAGGCCTTACGAGCAGTACTTC.

This clonotype came up a few times. The chain is built from TRBV27 and TRBJ2-2; D is possibly TRBD2 (5 bases). Germline values: CDR1 MNHEY, CDR2 SMNVEV (reference sequence). The CDR3 sequence is 15 residues long. V was cut by 6 bases and J by 0 bases, with 11 bases left in between. The CDR3 here is CASRDSGTNTGELFF. DNA of the CDR3: TGTGCCAGCAGGGACTCCGGGACGAACACCGGGGAGCTGTTTTTT.

V is TRBV20-1 and J is TRBJ2-6; D gene uncertain. The CDR3 is 14 residues long. CDR1 DFQATT and CDR2 SNEGSKA come from the germline V gene (reference sequence). Trimming stripped 0 bases from V and 3 bases from J, with 6 bases between. In DNA form, the CDR3 reads TGCAGTGCTAGAGAGGGCGGTGGGGCCAACGTCCTGACTTTC. This encodes CSAREGGGANVLTF.

Ten or more counts support this clonotype. The chain joins TRBV10-3 to TRBJ2-7, with TRBD2 matching 10 bases. The CDR3 runs 17 residues. Per the germline V gene, CDR1 is ENHRY and CDR2 is SYGVKD. With V trimmed by 7 bases and J by 1 base, 13 bases remained unmatched. This CDR3 reads CAITPGQGTSASYEQYF. The DNA for the CDR3 is TGTGCCATCACCCCAGGTCAGGGGACTAGCGCATCCTACGAGCAGTACTTC.

This clonotype occurred many times. The chain uses TRBV3-1 and TRBJ1-2, with D possibly matching TRBD1 (5 bases). The CDR3 loop spans 13 amino acids. The germline gives CDR1 LGHDT, CDR2 YNNKEL (reference sequence). V was cut by 0 bases and J by 8 bases, with 10 bases left in between. CDR3 nucleotide sequence: TGTGCCAGCAGCCAAGATCCAGGGCGCGGCTACACCTTC. Protein sequence: CASSQDPGRGYTF. Complete variable domain (other parts from reference TRBV3-1 and TRBJ1-2): DTAVSQTPKYLVTQMGNDKSIKCEQNLGHDTMYWYKQDSKKFLKIMFSYNNKELIINETVPNRFSPKSPDKAHLNLHINSLELGDSAVYFCASSQDPGRGYTFGSGTRLTVV.

This chain links TRBV5-1 with TRBJ1-2; D is unresolved. The CDR3 covers 15 residues. V lost 0 bases and J 2 bases, leaving 11 bases between the germline ends. CDR1 SGHRS and CDR2 YFSETQ come from the germline V gene. In DNA, the CDR3 is TGCGCCAGCAGCTTGGTCGCAGACTACAACTATGGCTACACCTTC. Translating gives CASSLVADYNYGYTF.

Ten or more counts support this clonotype. The V and J genes are TRBV15 and TRBJ2-2; 12 nucleotides line up with TRBD2. The CDR3 is 15 residues long. Germline loops: CDR1 LNHNV, CDR2 YYDKDF (reference sequence). V lost 1 base, J lost 8 bases, and 2 bases stayed unmatched. For the CDR3, the DNA is TGTGCCACCAGCAGAGTGACTAGCGGGAGTGGGGAGCTGTTTTTT. Protein: CATSRVTSGSGELFF.

The chain carries TRBV6-1 and TRBJ1-2; 8 bases align to TRBD1. The CDR3 spans 15 residues. J was trimmed by 4 bases and V by 4 bases; bases with no gene match: 8. Germline assignment: CDR1 MNHNS and CDR2 SASEGT. The CDR3 coding sequence is TGTGCCAGCAGTGCCCCCCCGGGACAGGTCTATGGCTACACCTTC. Protein product: CASSAPPGQVYGYTF.

This clonotype has more than one count but fewer than ten. This rearrangement joins TRBV30 to TRBJ1-6; D is undetermined. There are 12 residues in the CDR3. Germline V gene sequence: CDR1 GTSNPN, CDR2 SVGIG (reference sequence). Trimming cost V 3 bases and J 10 bases, with 10 bases left between them. The DNA for the CDR3 is TGTGCCTGGAGCGCACTTGGGTCACCCCTCCACTTT. Translation: CAWSALGSPLHF.

This clonotype turned up a few times. The chain carries TRBV10-3 and TRBJ1-1; D is ambiguous. Germline CDR1 reads ENHRY; CDR2 reads SYGVKD. The V and J ends lost 10 bases and 0 bases respectively, with 12 bases between them. This CDR3 region has 13 residues. CDR3 nucleotide sequence: TGTGCCACGGACGGACCAATGAACACTGAAGCTTTCTTT. It translates to CATDGPMNTEAFF.

The genes are TRBV5-1 and TRBJ2-7; no definite D call. Germline V gene data show CDR1 as SGHRS and CDR2 as YFSETQ. V lost 4 bases and J 5 bases, leaving 10 bases between the germline ends. The CDR3 is 12 residues long. CDR3 nucleotides: TGCGCCAGCAGCGTGGACCTTCACGAGCAGTACTTC. As protein: CASSVDLHEQYF.

The V and J genes are TRBV28 and TRBJ2-2, with no clear D. The CDR3 is made up of 12 amino acids. The ends were cut back, 3 bases at V and 9 bases at J, with 8 bases in the middle. From germline, CDR1 is MDHEN and CDR2 SYDVKM. The CDR3 coding sequence is TGTGCCAGCAGTTTGAGAACCCGGGAGCTGTTTTTT. Encoded protein: CASSLRTRELFF.

This clonotype was picked up a small number of times. The rearrangement joins TRBV20-1 to TRBJ2-5; D call uncertain. Looked up from germline, CDR1 is DFQATT and CDR2 is SNEGSKA (reference sequence). V lost 4 bases and J 2 bases, leaving 11 bases between the germline ends. The CDR3 totals 13 residues. CDR3 in amino acids: CSAINGAQETQYF. CDR3 sequence (DNA): TGCAGTGCTATTAACGGAGCGCAAGAGACCCAGTACTTC.

This sequence joins TRBV10-3 and TRBJ2-5; possibly TRBD2 for D (5 bases). CDR3 size: 12 residues. V gave up 11 bases and J gave up 1 base, with 11 bases separating them. Germline CDR1 and CDR2: ENHRY and SYGVKD. CDR3 loop: CAGGGSQETQYF. CDR3 bases: TGTGCCGGAGGCGGCTCCCAAGAGACCCAGTACTTC.

In its sample, this clonotype was seen a few times. This sequence joins TRBV27 and TRBJ2-3; D gene ambiguous. From germline, CDR1 is MNHEY and CDR2 SMNVEV (reference sequence). The CDR3 consists of 16 residues. Trimming cost V 5 bases and J 0 bases, with 15 bases left between them. CDR3 in amino acids: CASSPLKRASTDTQYF. CDR3 nucleotides: TGTGCCAGCAGTCCGTTGAAGCGCGCTAGCACAGATACGCAGTATTTT.

Ten or more counts support this clonotype. The rearrangement joins TRBV28 to TRBJ2-5; D possibly corresponds to TRBD2 (5 bases). V lost 2 bases, J lost 1 base, and 11 bases lay in between. The CDR3 totals 15 residues. CDR1 is MDHEN, CDR2 SYDVKM, per germline. The DNA for the CDR3 is TGTGCCAGCAGTTTAATACCTAGCCTCCAAGAGACCCAGTACTTC. Residues: CASSLIPSLQETQYF. The variable domain in full, completed from reference TRBV28 and TRBJ2-5, reads DVKVTQSSRYLVKRTGEKVFLECVQDMDHENMFWYRQDPGLGLRLIYFSYDVKMKEKGDIPEGYSVSREKKERFSLILESASTNQTSMYLCASSLIPSLQETQYFGPGTRLLVL.

The sample holds a few counts of this clonotype. V and J are TRBV5-8 and TRBJ2-7; no definite D call. The length of the CDR3 is 15 residues. The ends were cut back, 8 bases at V and 1 base at J, with 19 bases in the middle. Germline CDR1 reads SGHTS; CDR2 reads YDEGEE. Here the CDR3 DNA reads TGTGCCAGTCGCCTCGGCCACCAGAGGTCCTACGAGCAGTACTTC. This gives the protein CASRLGHQRSYEQYF.

This clonotype was counted only a few times. The chain employs TRBV19 and TRBJ1-5; maybe TRBD1 (5 bases). The germline CDR1 and CDR2 sequences are LNHDA and SQIVND (reference sequence). The V and J ends lost 5 bases and 7 bases respectively, with 15 bases between them. The CDR3 consists of 14 residues. The CDR3 DNA sequence: TGTGCCAGTAGTCCGGGGCAGTGGGGGCAGCCCCAGCATTTT. This encodes CASSPGQWGQPQHF.

This clonotype has at least ten counts. The chain recombines TRBV6-1 with TRBJ1-1; 7 bases match TRBD1. CDR3 length: 14 amino acids. V lost 7 bases to trimming and J lost 1 base; unmatched junction nucleotides: 6. CDR1 MNHNS and CDR2 SASEGT come from the germline V gene. The CDR3 protein is CASTPGGGNTEAFF. The CDR3 coding sequence is TGTGCCAGCACCCCAGGGGGAGGGAACACTGAAGCTTTCTTT.

A few counts support this clonotype. V is TRBV7-8 and J is TRBJ1-6, with 10 positions matching TRBD1. Per germline, CDR1 SGHVS and CDR2 FQNEAQ. This CDR3 spans 18 amino acids. V shed 4 bases, J shed 5 bases, and the junction held 11 bases outside the gene matches. The DNA for the CDR3 is TGTGCCAGCAGCTATAAAAACCGAGGGACAGGGGATAATTCACCCCTCCACTTT. The encoded protein is CASSYKNRGTGDNSPLHF.

The sample holds many counts of this clonotype. V usage is TRBV5-1 and J usage is TRBJ2-7, with TRBD1 identical over 8 bases. The CDR3 contains 17 residues. The J segment lost 2 bases and the V segment lost 0 bases, leaving 10 bases of the junction unmatched. Per germline, CDR1 SGHRS and CDR2 YFSETQ. CDR3 sequence reads: CASSLGVKGQGAYEQYF. The CDR3, as DNA: TGCGCCAGCAGCTTGGGGGTCAAAGGACAGGGTGCCTACGAGCAGTACTTC.

At least ten counts were recorded for this clonotype. The chain uses TRBV10-3 and TRBJ2-7; possible D gene TRBD2, 6 bases. CDR3 length: 16 amino acids. V was pared by 2 bases and J by 2 bases, with 16 bases between. Germline-derived CDR1 and CDR2 are ENHRY and SYGVKD. CDR3 in amino acids: CAISERRDSSPYEQYF. The CDR3 region has the DNA TGTGCCATCAGTGAGAGGCGGGACTCATCGCCCTACGAGCAGTACTTC.

This clonotype has just one count. The gene calls are TRBV5-1 and TRBJ2-2; D is uncertain. The CDR3 length is 14 residues. Germline values: CDR1 SGHRS, CDR2 YFSETQ. Trimming stripped 4 bases from V and 4 bases from J, with 11 bases between. The CDR3 nucleotides are TGCGCCAGCAGCCCAGACCCGGGCACCGGGGAGCTGTTTTTT. It yields the protein CASSPDPGTGELFF.

This clonotype has a handful of counts. This rearrangement joins TRBV30 to TRBJ1-1, with 7 bases lining up with TRBD1. V shed 4 bases, J shed 1 base, and the junction held 6 bases outside the gene matches. The CDR3 is made up of 14 amino acids. Germline lookup yields CDR1 GTSNPN and CDR2 SVGIG (reference sequence). The CDR3 region is CAWTFRDRNTEAFF. In nucleotides, the CDR3 is TGTGCCTGGACTTTCCGGGACAGGAACACTGAAGCTTTCTTT.

V is TRBV3-1 and J is TRBJ2-7, with TRBD2 matching 10 bases. This CDR3 has 15 residues. V shed 2 bases, J shed 3 bases, and the junction held 4 bases outside the gene matches. CDR1 and CDR2 (germline): LGHDT, YNNKEL (reference sequence). The CDR3 loop is CASSQSLAGDYEQYF. The CDR3 DNA reads TGTGCCAGCAGCCAATCGCTAGCGGGAGACTACGAGCAGTACTTC.

This clonotype appeared a few times. The junction and the germline gene differ at one end; a read error may be behind it. This chain links TRBV10-1 with TRBJ2-2; D possibly uses TRBD1 or TRBD2 (6 bases each). CDR3 length: 18 residues. Germline-derived CDR1 and CDR2 are WNHNN and SYGVQD (reference sequence). This CDR3 is CASSESMMSRRDTGKLFF. The CDR3 DNA sequence: TGCGCCAGCAGTGAGTCGATGATGTCGCGGAGGGACACCGGGAAGCTGTTTTTT.

The gene calls are TRBV15 and TRBJ2-3, with 13 nucleotides matching TRBD2. The germline V gene encodes CDR1 LNHNV and CDR2 YYDKDF (reference sequence). J gave up 5 bases and V 9 bases, and 5 bases lay outside the gene matches. The CDR3 runs 14 residues. CDR3 protein: CATRTSGRLDTQYF. The CDR3 nucleotides read TGTGCCACTAGGACTAGCGGGAGATTAGATACGCAGTATTTT.